The 27 T cell receptor beta chains presented below share a single source sample, sequenced in a study of blood T cell repertoires in COVID-19. The data were produced by immunoSEQ multiplex PCR, yet TCRdb's version contains in-frame clones alone and is incomplete. The sample has 150,000 or so clones, 80% to 90% seen once. Input material: peripheral blood. Receptors were obtained from a man aged 18-30 years with COVID-19, enrolled during active disease.

This chain joins TRBV27 and TRBJ1-1, with TRBD1 identical over 7 bases. The V segment lost 5 bases and the J segment 4 bases; nucleotides outside the gene matches: 7. CDR3 length: 14 amino acids. CDR1 and CDR2 (germline): MNHEY, SMNVEV (reference sequence). For the CDR3, the DNA is TGTGCCAGCAGTAGACAGGGTCGGACCACTGAAGCTTTCTTT. Amino acid sequence: CASSRQGRTTEAFF.

This chain links TRBV7-3 with TRBJ2-3; 8 bases agree with TRBD2. The CDR3 has 15 residues. Germline V gives CDR1 SGHTA, CDR2 FQGTGA. V was clipped by 5 bases and J by 5 bases; unmatched bases: 9. CDR3 sequence (DNA): TGTGCCAGCAGCGCGAGCGGGAGTGTTATAGATACGCAGTATTTT. Its protein is CASSASGSVIDTQYF.

The rearrangement joins TRBV12-3 or TRBV12-4 to TRBJ1-5; D remains ambiguous. Trimming stripped 3 bases from V and 5 bases from J, with 5 bases between. The CDR3 covers 12 residues. CDR3 loop: CASSLSDQPQHF. The CDR3 region has the DNA TGTGCCAGCAGTTTGTCCGATCAGCCCCAGCATTTT.

The chain carries TRBV15 and TRBJ2-7; D is undetermined. V was trimmed by 1 base and J by 2 bases, leaving 15 bases between them. CDR3 length: 16 residues. Germline CDR1 is LNHNV and CDR2 is YYDKDF (reference sequence). The CDR3 sequence: CATSRGPPTLAYEQYF. The DNA for the CDR3 is TGTGCCACCAGCAGAGGACCACCGACACTTGCCTACGAGCAGTACTTC.

The chain carries TRBV10-2 and TRBJ1-2, with 9 bases fitting TRBD1. The germline gives CDR1 WSHSY, CDR2 SAAADI. J gave up 3 bases and V 6 bases, and 8 bases lay outside the gene matches. This CDR3 comprises 15 residues. The CDR3 region is CASRGTGGADYGYTF. The CDR3 DNA sequence: TGCGCCAGCAGGGGTACAGGGGGCGCTGACTATGGCTACACCTTC.

This rearrangement joins TRBV19 to TRBJ2-7; 9 bases align to TRBD2. This CDR3 has 11 residues. V gave up 5 bases and J gave up 11 bases; unmatched junction bases: 4. The V gene's germline CDR1 is LNHDA and CDR2 SQIVND (reference sequence). Here the CDR3 reads CASSFSGRKYF. The CDR3 bases are TGTGCCAGTAGTTTTAGCGGGAGAAAGTACTTC.

This sequence joins TRBV7-9 and TRBJ2-1, with 10 bases aligning to TRBD1. J lost 12 bases, V lost 1 base, and 0 bases had no gene match. The length of the CDR3 is 12 residues. Germline V gene lookup returns CDR1 SEHNR and CDR2 FQNEAQ (reference sequence). The CDR3 here is CASSLGTGGQFF. Written as DNA, the CDR3 is TGTGCCAGCAGCTTAGGGACAGGGGGGCAGTTCTTC. The variable domain in full, completed from reference TRBV7-9 and TRBJ2-1, reads DTGVSQNPRHKITKRGQNVTFRCDPISEHNRLYWYRQTLGQGPEFLTYFQNEAQLEKSRLLSDRFSAERPKGSFSTLEIQRTEQGDSAMYLCASSLGTGGQFFGPGTRLTVL.

The CDR3 sequence is CASSWGQGYLSSSGYTF. The CDR3 nucleotides read TGCGCCAGCAGCTGGGGACAGGGTTATTTATCCAGTAGTGGCTACACCTTC. This sequence joins TRBV4-3 and TRBJ1-2; 9 bases line up with TRBD1. The trim removed 5 bases at V and 7 bases at J, leaving 17 bases unmatched. This CDR3 has 17 residues. Per the germline V gene, CDR1 is LGHNA and CDR2 is YSLEER.

The J gene is TRBJ1-1, the V gene TRBV28; D might be TRBD1 (6 bases). This CDR3 region has 14 residues. Trimming took off 5 bases at V and 7 bases at J, with 17 bases between the two ends. Germline loops: CDR1 MDHEN, CDR2 SYDVKM. CDR3 sequence reads: CASSGLSGVREAFF. The CDR3 DNA follows: TGTGCCAGCAGTGGACTCTCAGGGGTCCGTGAAGCTTTCTTT.

This chain links TRBV5-1 with TRBJ1-5, with TRBD1 matching 11 bases. The CDR3 runs 18 residues. The V and J ends lost 0 bases and 6 bases, in that order; junction bases with no gene match: 11. Germline lookup yields CDR1 SGHRS and CDR2 YFSETQ. CDR3 residues: CASSLEPRTGGSFQPQHF. The CDR3 DNA reads TGCGCCAGCAGCTTGGAACCACGGACAGGGGGCTCCTTTCAGCCCCAGCATTTT.

The sample holds one count of this clone. The chain combines TRBV29-1 with TRBJ2-7, with TRBD1 matching 9 bases. The J segment lost 3 bases and the V segment lost 7 bases, leaving 16 bases of the junction unmatched. Germline V CDR1 and CDR2: SQVTM, ANQGSEA. The length of the CDR3 is 16 residues. CDR3 nucleotide sequence: TGCAGCGCCTGGGACAGGGAGTCCGGGTTAGACTACGAGCAGTACTTC. This gives the protein CSAWDRESGLDYEQYF.

The CDR3 loop is CATSETGINQPQHF. DNA of the CDR3: TGTGCCACCAGTGAAACAGGGATCAATCAGCCCCAGCATTTT. The chain uses TRBV24-1 and TRBJ1-5, with TRBD1 as a possible D gene (6 bases). CDR3 length equals 14 residues. CDR1 KGHDR and CDR2 SFDVKD come from the germline V gene. The germline V and J ends were trimmed by 4 bases and 3 bases, with 9 bases remaining between them.

The J gene is TRBJ1-5, the V gene TRBV7-9, with 7 bases that match TRBD1. The trim removed 4 bases at V and 1 base at J, leaving 4 bases unmatched. Germline CDR1 and CDR2: SEHNR and FQNEAQ (reference sequence). CDR3 length equals 15 residues. This CDR3 is CASSSGGMSNQPQHF. In DNA, the CDR3 is TGTGCCAGCAGCTCAGGGGGGATGAGCAATCAGCCCCAGCATTTT.

The chain joins TRBV6-2 or TRBV6-3 to TRBJ2-1, with TRBD2 matching over 7 bases. Germline values: CDR1 MNHEY, CDR2 SVGEGT. The CDR3 spans 15 residues. After removal of 1 base from V and 9 bases from J, the junction contained 9 bases not matched to a gene. The CDR3 DNA reads as TGTGCCAGCAGTTACTTTCAAGGAGCGGGAAGTGAGCAGTTCTTC. Residues: CASSYFQGAGSEQFF.

This sequence joins TRBV7-9 and TRBJ1-1; 7 nucleotides align to TRBD1. Trimming removed 4 bases from V and 3 bases from J; junction bases left unmatched: 2. Looked up from germline, CDR1 is SEHNR and CDR2 is FQNEAQ (reference sequence). The length of the CDR3 is 13 residues. In DNA, the CDR3 is TGTGCCAGCAGCTATCAGGGGGACACTGAAGCTTTCTTT. Translation: CASSYQGDTEAFF.

This clone was found a few times. The chain carries TRBV21-1 and TRBJ2-3; the listed D gene, TRBD2, was not tested against the DNA. TRBV21-1 is labeled a pseudogene. The CDR3 has 16 residues. The CDR3 DNA is TGTGCCAGCACCACCTCTGCTAGCGGGAGCACAGATACGCAGTATTTT. This translates into CASTTSASGSTDTQYF.

The CDR3 nucleotides read TGTGCCAGCAGTGACAGGGCAGTGATTAATTCACCCCTCCACTTT. Its translation is CASSDRAVINSPLHF. V and J are TRBV27 and TRBJ1-6, with 7 positions matching TRBD1. Germline lookup yields CDR1 MNHEY and CDR2 SMNVEV (reference sequence). The junction had 7 bases not matched to a gene; V was cut back by 5 bases and J by 6 bases. The CDR3 covers 15 residues.

The DNA for the CDR3 is TGCAGCGTTGTATTGCGGGGTAGACTAGCGGGAGGCCCAGATACGCAGTATTTT. As protein: CSVVLRGRLAGGPDTQYF. The chain joins TRBV29-1 to TRBJ2-3; TRBD2 aligns across 13 bases. V was clipped by 4 bases and J by 4 bases; unmatched bases: 14. The CDR3 has 18 residues. Looked up from germline, CDR1 is SQVTM and CDR2 is ANQGSEA.

CDR3 protein: CASSQSIGQVTQYF. CDR3 DNA sequence: TGTGCCAGCAGCCAATCGATCGGACAAGTTACGCAGTATTTT. The gene calls are TRBV16 and TRBJ2-3, with D maybe TRBD1 (5 bases). The V gene lost 0 bases and the J gene lost 8 bases, with 12 bases spanning the gap. CDR1 is KGHSY, CDR2 FQNENV, per germline. This CDR3 comprises 14 residues.

This clone has only one observation. The V call is TRBV30, the J call TRBJ1-2; D remains unclear. Germline V CDR1 and CDR2: GTSNPN, SVGIG (reference sequence). CDR3 length: 15 amino acids. V was shortened by 0 bases and J by 4 bases, with 15 bases between the two germline ends. In DNA form, the CDR3 reads TGTGCCTGGAGTGTACGGAGTTCCACTTCCTATGGCTACACCTTC. Protein sequence: CAWSVRSSTSYGYTF.

This rearrangement joins TRBV6-1 to TRBJ1-5; 11 bases fit TRBD1. CDR3 size: 17 residues. Unmatched junction bases numbered 8, after V lost 0 bases and J lost 7 bases. Germline V CDR1 and CDR2: MNHNS, SASEGT. CDR3 bases: TGTGCCAGCAGTGAAGCCAGGACAGGGGGCAATAGGCAGCCCCAGCATTTT. Translating gives CASSEARTGGNRQPQHF.

This clone was found a few times. The chain recombines TRBV10-3 with TRBJ2-7, with D maybe TRBD2 (5 bases). Looked up from germline, CDR1 is ENHRY and CDR2 is SYGVKD. Trimming left V 0 bases short and J 6 bases short, with 12 bases between. The CDR3 is made up of 14 amino acids. This CDR3 is CAISESSPAGEQYF. CDR3 bases: TGTGCCATCAGTGAGTCGTCGCCGGCGGGCGAGCAGTACTTC.

The genes are TRBV10-3 and TRBJ2-7; TRBD1 matches at 9 bases. CDR3 length: 13 residues. Per germline, CDR1 ENHRY and CDR2 SYGVKD. Unmatched junction bases numbered 6, after V lost 6 bases and J lost 6 bases. In DNA form, the CDR3 reads TGTGCCATCAGCCGGGACAGGGAATCCGAGCAGTACTTC. Translated: CAISRDRESEQYF.

The chain combines TRBV4-3 with TRBJ2-6; weak D call: TRBD1 (6 bases). CDR1 is LGHNA, CDR2 YSLEER, per germline. Trimming shortened V by 1 base and J by 6 bases, and 10 bases separated the two germline ends. The length of the CDR3 is 15 residues. The DNA of the CDR3 is TGCGCCAGCAGCCAAGGAGGGGGTGAGGCCAACGTCCTGACTTTC. Its translation: CASSQGGGEANVLTF.

This chain links TRBV11-2 with TRBJ2-2; tentatively, D is TRBD2 (5 bases). V was pared by 5 bases and J by 5 bases, with 18 bases between. The V gene's germline CDR1 is SGHAT and CDR2 FQNNGV. CDR3 length: 16 amino acids. The CDR3 nucleotides are TGTGCCAGCAGCCCCCGGCTAGCCTTTGGGACCGGGGAGCTGTTTTTT. Protein: CASSPRLAFGTGELFF.

The CDR3 spells CSASPHSEAFF. In DNA form, the CDR3 reads TGCAGTGCTAGCCCACACAGTGAAGCTTTCTTT. J is TRBJ1-1 and V is TRBV20-1, with D unclear. The CDR3 has 11 residues. Trimming left V 3 bases short and J 7 bases short, with 9 bases between. In germline, CDR1 is DFQATT, CDR2 SNEGSKA (reference sequence).

This clone was detected only a few times. This chain joins TRBV30 and TRBJ1-5; D is unresolved. Per the germline V gene, CDR1 is GTSNPN and CDR2 is SVGIG (reference sequence). The CDR3 contains 13 residues. The V end lost 0 bases, the J end lost 7 bases, and 10 bases lay between the germline ends. CDR3 protein: CAWSVQLEQPQHF. The CDR3 coding sequence is TGTGCCTGGAGTGTGCAGCTAGAGCAGCCCCAGCATTTT.